The rows below give T cell receptor beta chains drawn from one sample of a study of blood T cell repertoires in COVID-19. Measured with immunoSEQ multiplex PCR; TCRdb has only the in-frame clones, and not every one. The repertoire holds some 99,000 clones, with about 85% as singletons. The sample was peripheral blood. Every receptor here comes from a man in his 70s with acute or convalescent COVID-19. CDR3s include the opening cysteine and the closing phenylalanine or tryptophan. Fields, in order: D gene, J gene, V gene, CDR3 protein, CDR3 DNA. The D gene is left open where the match is weak.

d_gene: NA
j_gene: TRBJ1-1
v_gene: TRBV7-9
CDR3aa: CASSLGRQAPNTEAFF
CDR3nt: TGTGCCAGCAGCTTAGGGAGACAGGCCCCGAACACTGAAGCTTTCTTT

d_gene: NA
j_gene: TRBJ2-3
v_gene: TRBV5-1
CDR3aa: CASSLDGRHEGGQYF
CDR3nt: TGCGCCAGCAGCTTGGATGGCCGGCATGAAGGAGGGCAGTATTTT

d_gene: TRBD2
j_gene: TRBJ2-7
v_gene: TRBV5-1
CDR3aa: CASRQKGGIHEQYF
CDR3nt: TGCGCCAGCCGCCAGAAGGGAGGGATCCACGAGCAGTACTTC

d_gene: NA
j_gene: TRBJ1-6
v_gene: TRBV3-1/TRBV3-2
CDR3aa: CASSPLTSGDFGSPLHF
CDR3nt: TGTGCCAGCAGCCCCTTGACATCCGGGGATTTTGGATCACCCCTCCACTTT

d_gene: NA
j_gene: TRBJ1-5
v_gene: TRBV6-1
CDR3aa: CASSEGASGQPQHF
CDR3nt: TGTGCCAGCAGTGAGGGGGCCAGCGGCCAGCCCCAGCATTTT

d_gene: NA
j_gene: TRBJ2-3
v_gene: TRBV28
CDR3aa: CASSRTRPRFTDTQYF
CDR3nt: TGTGCCAGCAGTCGAACTAGGCCCCGTTTCACAGATACGCAGTATTTT

d_gene: TRBD1
j_gene: TRBJ2-2
v_gene: TRBV19
CDR3aa: CASTLWTGAYTGELFF
CDR3nt: TGTGCCAGTACCCTCTGGACAGGGGCGTACACCGGGGAGCTGTTTTTT

d_gene: TRBD1
j_gene: TRBJ1-2
v_gene: TRBV6-5
CDR3aa: CASSASRDRRTGYTF
CDR3nt: TGTGCCAGCAGCGCATCCAGGGACAGGCGGACTGGCTACACCTTC

d_gene: NA
j_gene: TRBJ2-7
v_gene: TRBV19
CDR3aa: CASSYGLNQQQYF
CDR3nt: TGTGCCAGTAGCTACGGACTCAATCAGCAGCAGTACTTC

d_gene: TRBD1
j_gene: TRBJ1-5
v_gene: TRBV19
CDR3aa: CASRFRDRGQPQHF
CDR3nt: TGTGCCAGTAGATTCCGGGACAGGGGCCAGCCCCAGCATTTT

d_gene: TRBD1
j_gene: TRBJ1-4
v_gene: TRBV28
CDR3aa: CASRIEGGAGEKLFF
CDR3nt: TGTGCCAGCAGGATCGAAGGGGGCGCCGGGGAAAAACTGTTTTTT

d_gene: NA
j_gene: TRBJ1-5
v_gene: TRBV12-5
CDR3aa: CASGLVVREPQHF
CDR3nt: TGTGCTAGTGGTTTAGTTGTTCGAGAGCCCCAGCATTTT

d_gene: TRBD1
j_gene: TRBJ1-3
v_gene: TRBV9
CDR3aa: CASSVETGVGNTIYF
CDR3nt: TGTGCCAGCAGCGTAGAGACAGGGGTAGGAAACACCATATATTTT

d_gene: TRBD1
j_gene: TRBJ2-3
v_gene: TRBV2
CDR3aa: CASSAFGTGGRDTQYF
CDR3nt: TGTGCCAGCAGTGCCTTTGGGACAGGGGGCCGAGATACGCAGTATTTT